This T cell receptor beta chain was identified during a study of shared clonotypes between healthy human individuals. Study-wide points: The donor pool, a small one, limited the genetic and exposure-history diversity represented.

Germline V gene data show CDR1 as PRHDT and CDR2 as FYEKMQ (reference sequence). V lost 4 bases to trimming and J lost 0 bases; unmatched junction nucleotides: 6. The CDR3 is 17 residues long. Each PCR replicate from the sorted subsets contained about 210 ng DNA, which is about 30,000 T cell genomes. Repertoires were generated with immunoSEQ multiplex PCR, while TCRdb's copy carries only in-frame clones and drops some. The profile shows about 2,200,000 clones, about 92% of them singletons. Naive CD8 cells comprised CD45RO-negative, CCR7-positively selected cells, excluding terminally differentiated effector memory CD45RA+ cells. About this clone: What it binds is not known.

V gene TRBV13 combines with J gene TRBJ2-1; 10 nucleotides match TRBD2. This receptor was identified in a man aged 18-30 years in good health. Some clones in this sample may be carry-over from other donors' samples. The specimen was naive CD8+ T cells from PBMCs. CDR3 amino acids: CASSSKLAGPSYNEQFF. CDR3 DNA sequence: TGTGCCAGCAGCTCTAAACTAGCGGGACCCTCCTACAATGAGCAGTTCTTC.